Following are 22 T cell receptor beta chains from one sample sequenced in a study of response to subunit inactivated influenza vaccine. TCRdb re-called the RT-PCR reads through MiXCR, storing one row per CDR3 protein. The sample includes roughly 700,000 distinct CDR3 sequences, about 15% seen only once; the top ten take less than 9%. The material was PBMCs from blood, obtained around 15 days before vaccination. All receptors come from a middle-aged man who received an inactivated influenza vaccine.

This clonotype has more than one count but fewer than ten. The rearrangement links TRBV2 to TRBJ1-4; the match to TRBD1 covers 8 bases. Trimming removed 4 bases from V and 4 bases from J; junction bases left unmatched: 2. CDR1 SNHLY and CDR2 FYNNEI come from the germline V gene. The CDR3 length is 14 residues. The CDR3 loop is CASSGDRSNEKLFF. CDR3 DNA sequence: TGTGCCAGCAGTGGGGACAGGAGTAATGAAAAACTGTTTTTT.

Ten or more counts support this clonotype. This sequence joins TRBV12-3 or TRBV12-4 and TRBJ2-2; D unclear. The CDR3 extends over 13 amino acids. V was pared by 8 bases and J by 1 base, with 8 bases between. The CDR3 bases are TGTGCCAGCCTCAGTGGGAACACCGGGGAGCTGTTTTTT. Protein: CASLSGNTGELFF.

The V gene is TRBV5-5, the J gene TRBJ2-7, with 7 bases aligning to TRBD2. V shed 4 bases, J shed 7 bases, and the junction held 5 bases outside the gene matches. The CDR3 covers 12 residues. Germline assignment: CDR1 SGHKS and CDR2 YYEKEE (reference sequence). The CDR3 here is CASSGRAWEQYF. The CDR3 nucleotides read TGTGCCAGCAGCGGGAGGGCCTGGGAGCAGTACTTC.

The chain joins TRBV7-2 to TRBJ2-2; 9 bases fit TRBD1. The junction had 4 bases not matched to a gene; V was cut back by 6 bases and J by 2 bases. The CDR3 totals 15 residues. CDR1 and CDR2 (germline): SGHTA, FQGNSA. CDR3 amino acids: CASRQGAHNTGELFF. The CDR3 bases are TGTGCCAGCAGACAGGGGGCCCACAACACCGGGGAGCTGTTTTTT.

This rearrangement joins TRBV5-6 to TRBJ2-7; 9 bases agree with TRBD1. Trimming at V came to 0 bases and at J to 4 bases, leaving 11 bases not matched to a gene. Germline values: CDR1 SGHDT, CDR2 YYEEEE. The CDR3 has 17 amino acids. The CDR3, as DNA: TGTGCCAGCAGCTTGGCCTTCCGTGTGACAGGGGGTTACGAGCAGTACTTC. Translating gives CASSLAFRVTGGYEQYF. The variable domain in full, with the rest retrieved from reference TRBV5-6 and TRBJ2-7, is DAGVTQSPTHLIKTRGQQVTLRCSPKSGHDTVSWYQQALGQGPQFIFQYYEEEERQRGNFPDRFSGHQFPNYSSELNVNALLLGDSALYLCASSLAFRVTGGYEQYFGPGTRLTVT.

This rearrangement joins TRBV7-2 to TRBJ2-7; TRBD2 agrees at 8 bases. Germline CDR1 SGHTA, CDR2 FQGNSA. This CDR3 is built from 14 residues. V was pared by 5 bases and J by 4 bases, with 7 bases of the junction left unmatched. This CDR3 is CASSAYGGVYEQYF. Written as DNA, the CDR3 is TGTGCCAGCAGCGCCTACGGGGGGGTGTACGAGCAGTACTTC.

There are many counts of this clonotype. The chain is built from TRBV12-3 or TRBV12-4 and TRBJ2-1; a weak D match, TRBD1 (5 bases). This CDR3 is 15 amino acids long. The ends were cut back, 2 bases at V and 0 bases at J, with 8 bases in the middle. Here the CDR3 reads CASSLRGSSYNEQFF. The CDR3 coding sequence is TGTGCCAGCAGTTTAAGGGGCAGCTCCTACAATGAGCAGTTCTTC.

This clonotype was found a few times. The CDR3 spells CSVEEGTSGSNEQFF. CDR3 coding DNA: TGCAGCGTTGAAGAAGGGACTAGCGGGAGCAATGAGCAGTTCTTC. The rearrangement joins TRBV29-1 to TRBJ2-1, with TRBD2 matching over 14 bases. Germline-derived CDR1 and CDR2 are SQVTM and ANQGSEA. V shed 0 bases and J 6 bases; nucleotides not matched to a gene: 1. This CDR3 has 15 amino acids.

The chain combines TRBV12-5 with TRBJ2-2, with D tentatively TRBD2 (8 bases). Germline values: CDR1 LGHNT, CDR2 FRNRAP. The CDR3 runs 20 residues. The V end was cut by 4 bases, the J end by 1 base, with 25 bases between. In nucleotides, the CDR3 is TGTGCTAGTGGTTCGCCGGGAGGGGGCTTACTAGCGCAGAACACCGGGGAGCTGTTTTTT. Translating it yields CASGSPGGGLLAQNTGELFF.

This clonotype was found many times. V and J are TRBV7-9 and TRBJ2-7; D remains unclear. CDR3 length equals 13 residues. Germline CDR1 is SEHNR and CDR2 is FQNEAQ (reference sequence). Trimming removed 4 bases at V and 3 bases at J, with 10 bases between. CDR3 DNA: TGTGCCAGCAGCTCTAAGACGGGCTACGAGCAGTACTTC. It codes for CASSSKTGYEQYF.

This clonotype showed up just a few times. J is TRBJ2-1 and V is TRBV18; tentative D call: TRBD2 (6 bases). Germline loops: CDR1 KGHSH, CDR2 LQKENI. The length of the CDR3 is 16 residues. The V gene lost 3 bases and the J gene lost 7 bases, with 19 bases spanning the gap. The CDR3 nucleotides are TGTGCCAGCTCACCCTTTAAGGGCAGGGCGGGAAATGAGCAGTTCTTC. Protein sequence: CASSPFKGRAGNEQFF.

A few counts support this clonotype. The chain combines TRBV6-2 or TRBV6-3 with TRBJ2-7, with unresolved D. Deletions cut 2 bases from V and 2 bases from J, with 4 bases between. Germline CDR1 and CDR2: MNHEY and SVGEGT. CDR3 length: 12 residues. This CDR3 reads CASSYAPYEQYF. The CDR3 coding sequence is TGTGCCAGCAGTTACGCCCCCTACGAGCAGTACTTC.

The V gene is TRBV7-2, the J gene TRBJ1-6; 8 bases map to TRBD1. The V gene's germline CDR1 is SGHTA and CDR2 FQGNSA. The CDR3 length is 15 residues. The J segment lost 8 bases and the V segment lost 2 bases, leaving 5 bases of the junction unmatched. The DNA of the CDR3 is TGTGCCAGCAGCTTAACCGGGACAGGATATTCACCCCTCCACTTT. Translating gives CASSLTGTGYSPLHF.

This clonotype was observed at least ten times. The chain carries TRBV5-1 and TRBJ2-1; D is perhaps TRBD2 (7 bases). This CDR3 has 14 amino acids. Trimming removed 4 bases from V and 7 bases from J, with 15 bases in between. CDR1 is SGHRS and CDR2 is YFSETQ in the germline V gene. CDR3 sequence (DNA): TGCGCCAGCAGCCGGGGGGCCCGTGGGAATGAGCAGTTCTTC. Encoded protein: CASSRGARGNEQFF.

This chain connects TRBV12-3 or TRBV12-4 to TRBJ1-1; D may be TRBD1 (5 bases). The CDR3 spans 13 residues. V lost 8 bases and J lost 4, with 14 bases in between. The CDR3 here is CASGAGGSTEAFF. DNA for the CDR3: TGTGCCAGCGGGGCGGGTGGGAGCACTGAAGCTTTCTTT.

This chain connects TRBV2 to TRBJ2-1, with 11 bases aligning to TRBD2. V shed 5 bases, J shed 9 bases, and the junction held 6 bases outside the gene matches. This CDR3 is 14 amino acids long. Germline CDR1 is SNHLY and CDR2 is FYNNEI. CDR3 in amino acids: CASSQLAGAAEQFF. CDR3 nucleotides: TGTGCCAGCAGTCAACTAGCGGGAGCGGCTGAGCAGTTCTTC.

The table lists this clonotype with a few counts. The V gene is TRBV20-1, the J gene TRBJ1-6; possibly TRBD1 for D (6 bases). Trimming left V 2 bases short and J 11 bases short, with 19 bases between. This CDR3 is 15 amino acids long. CDR1 is DFQATT and CDR2 is SNEGSKA in the germline V gene (reference sequence). CDR3: CSARSKGIGGTPLHF. The CDR3 DNA sequence: TGCAGTGCTAGATCCAAAGGGATAGGGGGAACACCCCTCCACTTT.

The rearrangement uses TRBV20-1 and TRBJ2-2; D is unresolved. V was pared by 5 bases and J by 4 bases, with 5 bases between. Germline CDR1 DFQATT, CDR2 SNEGSKA (reference sequence). The CDR3 spans 11 residues. For the CDR3, the DNA is TGCAGTGCTCACTCCACCGGGGAGCTGTTTTTT. Amino acid sequence: CSAHSTGELFF.

This clonotype turned up a few times. This rearrangement joins TRBV5-1 to TRBJ1-6; D gene unclear. The V gene's germline CDR1 is SGHRS and CDR2 YFSETQ. V lost 1 base and J 7 bases, leaving 9 bases between the germline ends. The CDR3 contains 14 residues. As DNA, the CDR3 is TGCGCCAGCAGCTTGCGGGAGCGGAATTCACCCCTCCACTTT. This sequence encodes CASSLRERNSPLHF.

The chain uses TRBV7-2 and TRBJ2-7; 8 bases are a match to TRBD2. Germline V gives CDR1 SGHTA, CDR2 FQGNSA. The CDR3 has 15 amino acids. V dropped 5 bases and J dropped 2; count of bases not matched to a gene: 8. This CDR3 reads CASSESSGPTYEQYF. The CDR3 region has the DNA TGTGCCAGCAGCGAGTCTAGCGGGCCTACCTACGAGCAGTACTTC.

The V gene is TRBV5-1, the J gene TRBJ2-5, with D possibly TRBD1 on 5 matching bases. This CDR3 contains 14 residues. V was shortened by 0 bases and J by 2 bases, with 8 bases between the two germline ends. Per the germline V gene, CDR1 is SGHRS and CDR2 is YFSETQ. The CDR3 DNA reads as TGCGCCAGCAGCTTGGTTGGGGCACAAGAGACCCAGTACTTC. This encodes CASSLVGAQETQYF.

This clonotype was counted a few times. The chain recombines TRBV11-2 with TRBJ2-7; D gene unclear. The V and J ends lost 1 base and 1 base respectively, with 11 bases between them. The CDR3 is 15 amino acids. CDR1 SGHAT and CDR2 FQNNGV come from the germline V gene. CDR3 sequence reads: CASSLARSSSYEQYF. CDR3 nucleotides: TGTGCCAGCAGCTTAGCGCGTAGTAGTTCCTACGAGCAGTACTTC.